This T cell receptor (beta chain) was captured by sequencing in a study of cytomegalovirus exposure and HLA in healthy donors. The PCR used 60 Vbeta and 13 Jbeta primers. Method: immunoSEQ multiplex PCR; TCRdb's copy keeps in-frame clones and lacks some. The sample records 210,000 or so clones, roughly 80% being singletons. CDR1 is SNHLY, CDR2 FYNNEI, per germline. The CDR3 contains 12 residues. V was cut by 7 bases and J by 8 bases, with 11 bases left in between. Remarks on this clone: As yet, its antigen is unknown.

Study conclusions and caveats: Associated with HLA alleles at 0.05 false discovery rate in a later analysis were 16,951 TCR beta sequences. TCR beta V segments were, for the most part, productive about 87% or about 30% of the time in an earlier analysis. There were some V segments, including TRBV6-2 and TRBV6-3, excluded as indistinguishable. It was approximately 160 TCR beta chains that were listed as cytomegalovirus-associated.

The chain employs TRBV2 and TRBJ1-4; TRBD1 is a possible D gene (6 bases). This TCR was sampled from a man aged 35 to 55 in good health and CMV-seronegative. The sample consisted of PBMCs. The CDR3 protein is CASTGDREKLFF. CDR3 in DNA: TGTGCCAGCACCGGCGACAGGGAAAAACTGTTTTTT.